The 17 T cell receptor beta chains below come from one sample, sequenced in a study of beta chain features in type 1 diabetes. Study outcomes and limitations: Moderate but significant shortening of TCRB CDR3s was recorded in all four CD4+ subsets from Type 1 diabetes patients.

Expressed TCRB transcripts were sequenced, since all the RNA that had been isolated was reverse transcribed. Sequencing used immunoSEQ multiplex PCR; TCRdb keeps in-frame clones, though not all of them. The sample contains around 360,000 clones, around 12% of which appear only once. These receptors are not linked to any known antigen. Specimen: naive CD4+ T cells from blood. The receptor set was obtained from a woman aged 18-29 years with type 1 diabetes.

The gene calls are TRBV15 and TRBJ1-1, with TRBD1 identical over 8 bases. Germline V gives CDR1 LNHNV, CDR2 YYDKDF (reference sequence). The CDR3 length is 14 residues. V lost 8 bases to trimming and J lost 5 bases; unmatched junction nucleotides: 10. This CDR3 reads CATEPDRVGTEAFF. The CDR3 coding sequence is TGTGCCACCGAGCCGGACAGGGTAGGGACTGAAGCTTTCTTT.

This clone was found a few times. V usage is TRBV5-6 and J usage is TRBJ2-7, with D hard to call. Germline V gene lookup returns CDR1 SGHDT and CDR2 YYEEEE. This CDR3 is 13 amino acids long. Trimming shortened V by 0 bases and J by 2 bases, and 6 bases separated the two germline ends. CDR3 sequence reads: CASSLDRTYEQYF. DNA of the CDR3: TGTGCCAGCAGCTTGGACAGAACCTACGAGCAGTACTTC.

This clone has more than one count but fewer than ten. The chain uses TRBV9 and TRBJ1-6, with TRBD1 matching 8 bases. Looked up from germline, CDR1 is SGDLS and CDR2 is YYNGEE. Trimming took 3 bases from V and 5 from J; bases not matched to a gene: 4. The CDR3 consists of 15 residues. CDR3 sequence: CASSGPGQDNSPLHF. CDR3 sequence (DNA): TGTGCCAGCAGCGGGCCGGGACAGGATAATTCACCCCTCCACTTT.

Points on this clone: This CDR3 is missing its conserved last phenylalanine or tryptophan, likely due to a read error. V gene TRBV20-1 combines with J gene TRBJ1-6, with TRBD1 identical over 7 bases. Germline trimming cut 5 bases from V and 9 bases from J; bases unmatched to any gene: 1. Germline assignment: CDR1 DFQATT and CDR2 SNEGSKA (reference sequence). The CDR3 consists of 11 residues. The CDR3 DNA follows: TGCAGTGCTGGGGACAGTTCACCCCTCCACCTT. It yields the protein CSAGDSSPLHL.

This clone was counted only a few times. The same CDR3 arises from other DNA sequences in this sample as well. The rearrangement uses TRBV11-2 and TRBJ2-2; 11 nucleotides agree with TRBD2. The germline V gene has CDR1 SGHAT and CDR2 FQNNGV. This CDR3 has 15 residues. Unmatched junction bases numbered 4, after V lost 5 bases and J lost 5 bases. The CDR3 loop reads CASSPRLAGTGELFF. The CDR3 region has the DNA TGTGCCAGCAGCCCGAGACTAGCGGGAACCGGGGAGCTGTTTTTT.

V usage is TRBV19 and J usage is TRBJ2-6; 9 nucleotides line up with TRBD1. This CDR3 region has 17 residues. The junction had 6 bases not matched to a gene; V was cut back by 6 bases and J by 0 bases. CDR1 and CDR2 from the germline V gene are LNHDA and SQIVND (reference sequence). The CDR3 here is CASRGTGKPSGANVLTF. CDR3 nucleotide sequence: TGTGCCAGTAGGGGGACAGGGAAACCCTCTGGGGCCAACGTCCTGACTTTC.

V gene TRBV9 combines with J gene TRBJ1-4, with a tentative D call TRBD1 (5 bases). V was cut by 2 bases and J by 8 bases, with 19 bases left in between. The germline CDR1 and CDR2 sequences are SGDLS and YYNGEE. The CDR3 spans 16 residues. The CDR3 loop reads CASSVRRGRFSEKLFF. The CDR3, as DNA: TGTGCCAGCAGCGTGCGGAGGGGACGGTTTAGCGAAAAACTGTTTTTT. Filled out from reference TRBV9 and TRBJ1-4, the complete variable domain reads DSGVTQTPKHLITATGQRVTLRCSPRSGDLSVYWYQQSLDQGLQFLIQYYNGEERAKGNILERFSAQQFPDLHSELNLSSLELGDSALYFCASSVRRGRFSEKLFFGSGTQLSVL.

This chain joins TRBV21-1 and TRBJ2-7; the listed D gene, TRBD2, was not tested against the DNA. TRBV21-1 is annotated as a pseudogene. This CDR3 region has 15 residues. The CDR3 region is CASSPQGARTYEQYF. In DNA form, the CDR3 reads TGTGCCAGCAGCCCCCAAGGAGCGCGGACCTACGAGCAGTACTTC.

The chain has TRBV18 and TRBJ2-3, with 11 bases aligning to TRBD2. CDR1 and CDR2 (germline): KGHSH, LQKENI. This CDR3 spans 15 amino acids. Trimming at V came to 4 bases and at J to 0 bases, leaving 0 bases not matched to a gene. This CDR3 reads CASSRTSGSTDTQYF. The CDR3 DNA follows: TGTGCCAGCTCACGGACTAGCGGGAGCACAGATACGCAGTATTTT.

The genes are TRBV25-1 and TRBJ2-7, with a tentative D call TRBD2 (7 bases). Trimming shortened V by 8 bases and J by 3 bases, and 20 bases separated the two germline ends. The germline gives CDR1 MGHDK, CDR2 SYGVNS. There are 15 residues in the CDR3. CDR3 residues: CASGDFAGAGYEQYF. In nucleotides, the CDR3 is TGTGCCAGCGGGGACTTTGCGGGGGCTGGCTACGAGCAGTACTTC.

The chain uses TRBV19 and TRBJ1-2; no clear D. The CDR3 sequence is 15 residues long. Germline V CDR1 and CDR2: LNHDA, SQIVND (reference sequence). With 5 bases removed from V and 2 bases from J, the gap between germline ends came to 15 bases. In DNA form, the CDR3 reads TGTGCCAGTAGTCACTTAGGAGTCGGCAACTATGGCTACACCTTC. Protein sequence: CASSHLGVGNYGYTF.

This chain joins TRBV23-1 and TRBJ2-5, with D unresolved. TRBV23-1 is recorded as an ORF, its role being uncertain. V was cut by 9 bases and J by 2 bases, with 10 bases left in between. The CDR3 covers 12 residues. CDR3 protein: CARYYGQETQYF. For the CDR3, the DNA is TGCGCCAGGTACTACGGTCAAGAGACCCAGTACTTC.

The chain joins TRBV5-1 to TRBJ1-2; tentatively, D is TRBD1 (5 bases). The ends were cut back, 0 bases at V and 4 bases at J, with 13 bases in the middle. Germline V gene sequence: CDR1 SGHRS, CDR2 YFSETQ. This CDR3 spans 15 amino acids. The CDR3 nucleotides are TGCGCCAGCAGCTTGGAAGGGATCGGGGGCTATGGCTACACCTTC. This sequence encodes CASSLEGIGGYGYTF.

The rearrangement uses TRBV11-2 and TRBJ2-1; no firm D call. This CDR3 has 16 amino acids. Germline loops: CDR1 SGHAT, CDR2 FQNNGV. Trimming removed 3 bases at V and 0 bases at J, with 12 bases between. CDR3 nucleotides: TGTGCCAGCAGCTTTTTCGGCGGTAGCTCCTACAATGAGCAGTTCTTC. This codes for CASSFFGGSSYNEQFF. Based on the CDR3 plus reference TRBV11-2 and TRBJ2-1, the full variable domain is EAGVAQSPRYKIIEKRQSVAFWCNPISGHATLYWYQQILGQGPKLLIQFQNNGVVDDSQLPKDRFSAERLKGVDSTLKIQPAKLEDSAVYLCASSFFGGSSYNEQFFGPGTRLTVL.

The chain is built from TRBV29-1 and TRBJ2-7; 7 nucleotides align to TRBD2. Germline-derived CDR1 and CDR2 are SQVTM and ANQGSEA. The CDR3 runs to 13 residues. Trimming at V came to 7 bases and at J to 0 bases, leaving 6 bases not matched to a gene. CDR3: CSALAPSSYEQYF. The CDR3 DNA follows: TGCAGCGCACTAGCGCCTAGCTCCTACGAGCAGTACTTC.

This clone has just a few counts. The gene calls are TRBV28 and TRBJ1-1, with D possibly being TRBD1 (6 bases). With 4 bases removed from V and 6 bases from J, the gap between germline ends came to 12 bases. Germline CDR1 MDHEN, CDR2 SYDVKM. CDR3 length: 13 amino acids. For the CDR3, the DNA is TGTGCCAGCAGTTCTACAGGGTTCGCTGAAGCTTTCTTT. Its translation: CASSSTGFAEAFF.

This clone was detected once. The junction differs from germline at one of its ends, possibly a read error. The chain couples TRBV7-2 to TRBJ2-2; D gene ambiguous. Germline V gene lookup returns CDR1 SGHTA and CDR2 FQGNSA. The CDR3 has 13 residues. The CDR3, as DNA: TGTGCCAGCCGCTTCGGTTTAACCGGGGAGCTGTTTTTT. Amino acid sequence: CASRFGLTGELFF. The variable domain in full, completed from reference TRBV7-2 and TRBJ2-2, reads GAGVSQSPSNKVTEKGKDVELRCDPISGHTALYWYRQSLGQGLEFLIYFQGNSAPDKSGLPSDRFSAERTGGSVSTLTIQRTQQEDSAVYLCASRFGLTGELFFGEGSRLTVL.